The next 2 T cell receptor beta chains were all read from a single sample in a study of beta chain features in type 1 diabetes. Reverse transcription of all isolated RNA meant that expressed TCRB transcripts were sequenced. Here immunoSEQ multiplex PCR was the method, and the copy in TCRdb shows in-frame clones only, minus some. The repertoire holds 350,000 to 450,000 clones, with 14% as singletons. Input material: naive CD4+ T cells from blood. The receptors derive from a man aged 30 to 45 in good health.

This clone appeared a few times. The chain couples TRBV30 to TRBJ2-1; 13 positions agree with TRBD2. Germline trimming cut 3 bases from V and 4 bases from J; bases unmatched to any gene: 9. The germline V gene has CDR1 GTSNPN and CDR2 SVGIG (reference sequence). CDR3 length equals 17 residues. The CDR3 spells CAWRPRELAGGYNEQFF. In DNA, the CDR3 is TGTGCCTGGAGGCCTCGGGAACTAGCGGGAGGGTACAATGAGCAGTTCTTC.

This clone has a handful of counts. V gene TRBV30 combines with J gene TRBJ2-4, with D perhaps TRBD1 (6 bases). In germline, CDR1 is GTSNPN, CDR2 SVGIG (reference sequence). The CDR3 is 15 residues long. The V end lost 1 base, the J end lost 6 bases, and 16 bases lay between the germline ends. Here the CDR3 DNA reads TGTGCCTGGAGTGGAGGGCGACAGGATGGAAACATTCAGTACTTC. Amino acids: CAWSGGRQDGNIQYF.